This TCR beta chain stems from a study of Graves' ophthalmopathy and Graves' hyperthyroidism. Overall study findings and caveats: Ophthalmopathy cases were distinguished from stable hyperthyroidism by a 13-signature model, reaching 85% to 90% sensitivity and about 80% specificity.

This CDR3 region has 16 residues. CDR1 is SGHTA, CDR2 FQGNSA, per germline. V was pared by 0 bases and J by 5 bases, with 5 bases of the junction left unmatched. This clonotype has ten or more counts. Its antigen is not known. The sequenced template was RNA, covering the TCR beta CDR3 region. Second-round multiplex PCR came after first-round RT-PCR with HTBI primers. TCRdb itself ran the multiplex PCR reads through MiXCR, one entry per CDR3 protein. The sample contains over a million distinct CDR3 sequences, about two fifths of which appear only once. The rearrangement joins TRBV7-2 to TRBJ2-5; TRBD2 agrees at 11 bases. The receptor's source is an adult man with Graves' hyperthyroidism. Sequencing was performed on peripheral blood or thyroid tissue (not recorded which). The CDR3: CASSLATSGNGETQYF. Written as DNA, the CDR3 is TGTGCCAGCAGCTTAGCGACTAGCGGGAATGGCGAGACCCAGTACTTC.